These 6 T cell receptor beta chains share one sample of origin, sequenced in a study of cytotoxic CD8 clonotypes in ibrutinib-treated CLL. Repertoires were generated with immunoSEQ multiplex PCR, while TCRdb's copy carries only in-frame clones and drops some. The table records 100,000 to 150,000 clones, over 75% of them present only once. The sequencing here drew on PBMCs, taken after 24 months of ibrutinib treatment. Receptor source: a human donor with chronic lymphocytic leukemia.

In its sample, this clone was seen a few times. Within the sample, other DNA sequences also encode this same CDR3. J is TRBJ1-2 and V is TRBV5-1; no definite D call. The CDR3 has 14 residues. Trimming removed 0 bases from V and 3 bases from J, with 9 bases in between. Germline V gives CDR1 SGHRS, CDR2 YFSETQ. The CDR3 DNA reads TGCGCCAGCAGCTTGGCGGGTGGAGACTATGGCTACACCTTC. Translated: CASSLAGGDYGYTF.

There are a few counts of this clone. V and J are TRBV15 and TRBJ2-1, with TRBD2 as a possible D gene (5 bases). The V end lost 0 bases, the J end lost 2 bases, and 11 bases lay between the germline ends. The germline gives CDR1 LNHNV, CDR2 YYDKDF (reference sequence). The CDR3 is 16 residues long. The CDR3 here is CATSRDLHSAYNEQFF. The DNA of the CDR3 is TGTGCCACCAGCAGAGATCTCCATAGCGCCTACAATGAGCAGTTCTTC.

The chain carries TRBV7-8 and TRBJ2-7, with a possible D match to TRBD1 (6 bases). Trimming stripped 5 bases from V and 5 bases from J, with 10 bases between. The CDR3 runs 12 residues. Germline assignment: CDR1 SGHVS and CDR2 FQNEAQ. CDR3 region: CASSAYRDEQYF. The CDR3 DNA follows: TGTGCCAGCAGCGCTTACAGGGACGAGCAGTACTTC.

V and J are TRBV30 and TRBJ1-2; D is unclear. Trimming shortened V by 2 bases and J by 11 bases, and 18 bases separated the two germline ends. The CDR3 totals 13 residues. Germline V gives CDR1 GTSNPN, CDR2 SVGIG (reference sequence). This chain's CDR3 is CAWSRSGLVGYTF. CDR3 DNA sequence: TGTGCCTGGAGTAGGAGCGGGCTAGTGGGGTACACCTTC.

The V gene is TRBV30, the J gene TRBJ2-3; 13 bases line up with TRBD2. Trimming removed 3 bases from V and 1 base from J; junction bases left unmatched: 4. The CDR3 spans 16 residues. Germline V gene lookup returns CDR1 GTSNPN and CDR2 SVGIG (reference sequence). The CDR3 sequence: CAWRLAGGFGTDTQYF. As DNA, the CDR3 is TGTGCCTGGAGACTAGCGGGGGGGTTTGGCACAGATACGCAGTATTTT.

The genes are TRBV7-2 and TRBJ1-2; D remains unclear. CDR3 length: 14 amino acids. The germline V gene encodes CDR1 SGHTA and CDR2 FQGNSA. With 4 bases removed from V and 4 bases from J, the gap between germline ends came to 13 bases. The CDR3 loop reads CASSSLGRGYGYTF. In nucleotides, the CDR3 is TGTGCCAGCAGCTCTTTGGGCCGCGGCTATGGCTACACCTTC.